The 14 T cell receptor beta chains listed next were all sequenced from one sample in a study of T cell responses to AZD1222 COVID-19 vaccine. TCRdb keeps only in-frame clones here, not all; method: immunoSEQ multiplex PCR. The data show 86,000 or so clones, around nine tenths seen once. Sequencing used peripheral blood, obtained on day 0 of AZD1222 vaccination. The source of these receptors is an adult in good health.

This clone was counted only a few times. Other DNA sequences of this sample code for an identical CDR3. The chain employs TRBV6-5 and TRBJ1-1; D might be TRBD1 (6 bases). Germline-derived CDR1 and CDR2 are MNHEY and SVGAGI. The CDR3 runs 13 residues. V lost 5 bases to trimming and J lost 5 bases, with 12 bases between them. The CDR3 sequence is CASSRTGNTEAFF. Written as DNA, the CDR3 is TGTGCCAGCAGTCGAACAGGGAATACTGAAGCTTTCTTT.

The chain links TRBV28 to TRBJ2-7; 15 nucleotides line up with TRBD2. The CDR3 totals 19 residues. Trimming cost V 4 bases and J 0 bases; bases outside gene matches: 10. Per the germline V gene, CDR1 is MDHEN and CDR2 is SYDVKM. The CDR3 DNA sequence: TGTGCCAGCAGTTCACCGGGGACTAGCGGGGGGTTGAGCTCCTACGAGCAGTACTTC. The encoded protein is CASSSPGTSGGLSSYEQYF.

The chain is built from TRBV29-1 and TRBJ2-2; D gene uncertain. V dropped 8 bases and J dropped 3 bases, with 13 bases sitting between them. The CDR3 covers 13 residues. CDR1 and CDR2 from the germline V gene are SQVTM and ANQGSEA. The CDR3 sequence: CSTLLPHTGELFF. CDR3 nucleotides: TGCAGCACCCTTCTACCACACACCGGGGAGCTGTTTTTT.

V and J are TRBV12-3 or TRBV12-4 and TRBJ1-6; tentative D call: TRBD1 (6 bases). Trimming shortened V by 6 bases and J by 7 bases, and 10 bases separated the two germline ends. The CDR3 covers 13 residues. CDR3 sequence (DNA): TGTGCCAGCAGGGACAGAAACAATTCACCCCTCCACTTT. Translation: CASRDRNNSPLHF.

DNA for the CDR3: TGTGCCAGCAGCGTAGGGGAGGGCAATCAGCCCCAGCATTTT. It specifies CASSVGEGNQPQHF. The J gene is TRBJ1-5, the V gene TRBV9; no reliable D call. Germline V lookup: CDR1 SGDLS, CDR2 YYNGEE. The V gene lost 0 bases and the J gene lost 2 bases, with 6 bases spanning the gap. There are 14 residues in the CDR3.

The chain joins TRBV10-3 to TRBJ2-3, with 10 positions matching TRBD2. Looked up from germline, CDR1 is ENHRY and CDR2 is SYGVKD. This CDR3 is 15 amino acids long. J gave up 0 bases and V 3 bases, and 0 bases lay outside the gene matches. CDR3 nucleotides: TGTGCCATCAGTGAACTAGCGGGAAGCACAGATACGCAGTATTTT. This codes for CAISELAGSTDTQYF.

CDR3 amino acids: CATSRGGSNQPQHF. Here the CDR3 DNA reads TGTGCCACCAGCAGAGGGGGTAGCAATCAGCCCCAGCATTTT. The chain links TRBV15 to TRBJ1-5, with D hard to call. CDR1 and CDR2 from the germline V gene are LNHNV and YYDKDF (reference sequence). Trimming took 1 base from V and 0 from J, leaving 4 bases between them. This CDR3 contains 14 residues. Together with reference TRBV15 and TRBJ1-5, the CDR3 gives the full variable domain: DAMVIQNPRYQVTQFGKPVTLSCSQTLNHNVMYWYQQKSSQAPKLLFHYYDKDFNNEADTPDNFQSRRPNTSFCFLDIRSPGLGDTAMYLCATSRGGSNQPQHFGDGTRLSIL.

This clone was seen only a few times. The rearrangement joins TRBV12-3 or TRBV12-4 to TRBJ1-3; D unresolved. The CDR3 length is 12 residues. V lost 2 bases and J lost 4, with 3 bases in between. In DNA, the CDR3 is TGTGCCAGCAGTTTACAGGGAAACACCATATATTTT. Translation: CASSLQGNTIYF.

The V and J genes are TRBV4-1 and TRBJ2-7; 10 bases match TRBD1. Trimming took 5 bases from V and 2 from J; bases not matched to a gene: 9. The CDR3 has 16 amino acids. The germline V gene encodes CDR1 MGHRA and CDR2 YSYEKL. The CDR3: CASSFGTGERTYEQYF. DNA for the CDR3: TGCGCCAGCAGCTTTGGGACAGGGGAAAGAACCTACGAGCAGTACTTC.

The chain recombines TRBV27 with TRBJ2-3; 13 bases agree with TRBD2. The CDR3 has 15 amino acids. Germline values: CDR1 MNHEY, CDR2 SMNVEV (reference sequence). J gave up 7 bases and V 5 bases, and 6 bases lay outside the gene matches. The CDR3 bases are TGTGCCAGCAGTCCCTGGACTAGCGGGGGAAATACGCAGTATTTT. It encodes CASSPWTSGGNTQYF.

To note about this clone: Within the sample, other DNA sequences also encode this same CDR3. The V call is TRBV4-1, the J call TRBJ1-1, with D uncertain. Germline V gene sequence: CDR1 MGHRA, CDR2 YSYEKL. V lost 1 base and J 1 base, leaving 7 bases between the germline ends. This CDR3 is built from 14 residues. CDR3 amino acids: CASSQGPQNTEAFF. The DNA for the CDR3 is TGCGCCAGCAGCCAAGGACCCCAGAACACTGAAGCTTTCTTT.

The rearrangement links TRBV13 to TRBJ2-7, with a tentative D call TRBD1 (5 bases). The V and J ends lost 5 bases and 6 bases respectively, with 8 bases between them. Germline CDR1 reads PRHDT; CDR2 reads FYEKMQ (reference sequence). The CDR3 loop spans 11 amino acids. The CDR3 DNA is TGTGCCAGCAGCCGAACAGGCGAGCAGTACTTC. This sequence encodes CASSRTGEQYF.

The genes are TRBV6-1 and TRBJ2-7, with a tentative D call TRBD2 (5 bases). The germline gives CDR1 MNHNS, CDR2 SASEGT. The CDR3 has 14 residues. Trimming shortened V by 6 bases and J by 2 bases, and 14 bases separated the two germline ends. The CDR3 loop is CASSGGFGAYEQYF. The CDR3 nucleotides read TGTGCCAGCAGCGGAGGTTTCGGCGCCTACGAGCAGTACTTC.

The V and J genes are TRBV5-1 and TRBJ2-6; D is ambiguous. From germline, CDR1 is SGHRS and CDR2 YFSETQ. CDR3 size: 16 residues. Trimming cost V 4 bases and J 0 bases, with 11 bases left between them. The CDR3 bases are TGCGCCAGCAGCCCGAGACGCTTCTCTGGGGCCAACGTCCTGACTTTC. This encodes CASSPRRFSGANVLTF. Full variable domain (remainder filled in from reference TRBV5-1 and TRBJ2-6): KAGVTQTPRYLIKTRGQQVTLSCSPISGHRSVSWYQQTPGQGLQFLFEYFSETQRNKGNFPGRFSGRQFSNSRSEMNVSTLELGDSALYLCASSPRRFSGANVLTFGAGSRLTVL.